This paragraph covers one T cell receptor beta chain sequence. These data come from a study of blood T cell repertoires in COVID-19. Study-wide background: The study drew acute and convalescent COVID-19 samples from the United States, Italy and Spain. Sources were T cells, B-cell-depleted T cells, or PBMCs; the material itself was cDNA or gDNA.

The CDR3 has 13 residues. Between the trimmed V and J ends, which lost 6 bases and 6 bases, there was a span of 11 bases. CDR1 and CDR2 from the germline V gene are MDHEN and SYDVKM. As processed by the authors: By means of reference gene primer amplification, nucleated cell counts were estimated. The assay was immunoSEQ multiplex PCR, and TCRdb's table has in-frame clones only and misses some. V and J calls plus clone size are reproduced from that table; the DNA served to infer D and trimming. Here the sample spans about 120,000 clones, around four fifths being singletons. The TCR originated in a man aged 60 to 69 with active or convalescent COVID-19. The chain carries TRBV28 and TRBJ2-2; D perhaps matches TRBD1 (6 bases). Sequenced input: peripheral blood. CDR3 residues: CASRTPGAGELFF. The CDR3 DNA reads TGTGCCAGCAGAACTCCAGGGGCCGGGGAGCTGTTTTTT.